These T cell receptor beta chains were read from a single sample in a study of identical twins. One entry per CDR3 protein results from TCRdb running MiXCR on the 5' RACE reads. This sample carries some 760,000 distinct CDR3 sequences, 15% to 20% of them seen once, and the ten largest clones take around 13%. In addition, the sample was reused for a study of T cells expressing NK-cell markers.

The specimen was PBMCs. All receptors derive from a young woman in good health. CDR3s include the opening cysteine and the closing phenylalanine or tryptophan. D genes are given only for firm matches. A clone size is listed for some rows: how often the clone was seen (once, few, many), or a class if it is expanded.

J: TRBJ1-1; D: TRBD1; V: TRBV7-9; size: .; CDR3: CASSDTGVGTEAFF; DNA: TGTGCCAGCAGCGACACAGGGGTTGGGACTGAAGCTTTCTTT
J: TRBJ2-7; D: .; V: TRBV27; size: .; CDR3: CASSWGAGGYEQYF; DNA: TGTGCCAGCAGTTGGGGAGCCGGGGGCTACGAGCAGTACTTC
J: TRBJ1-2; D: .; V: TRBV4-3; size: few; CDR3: CASSQDRQGGGYTF; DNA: TGCGCCAGCAGCCAAGATCGGCAGGGCGGAGGCTACACCTTC
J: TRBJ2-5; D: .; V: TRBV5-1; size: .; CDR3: CASSPYLGGETQYF; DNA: TGCGCCAGCAGCCCCTACCTCGGTGGAGAGACCCAGTACTTC
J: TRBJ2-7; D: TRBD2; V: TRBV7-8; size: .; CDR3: CASSYRDYYPEQYF; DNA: TGTGCCAGCAGCTACCGGGACTATTACCCCGAGCAGTACTTC
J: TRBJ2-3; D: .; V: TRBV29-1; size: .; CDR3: CSVPHTGGTDTQYF; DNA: TGCAGCGTCCCTCATACGGGGGGCACAGATACGCAGTATTTT
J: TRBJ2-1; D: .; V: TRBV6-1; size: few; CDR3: CASRGTLNEHFF; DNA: TGTGCCAGCAGGGGGACGCTGAATGAGCATTTCTTC
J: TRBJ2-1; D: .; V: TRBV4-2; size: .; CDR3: CASSHEGEQFF; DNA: TGTGCCAGCAGCCACGAGGGGGAGCAGTTCTTC
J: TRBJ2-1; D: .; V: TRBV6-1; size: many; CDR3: CASRLSRGNEQFF; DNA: TGTGCCAGCAGGTTGTCCCGGGGCAATGAGCAGTTCTTC
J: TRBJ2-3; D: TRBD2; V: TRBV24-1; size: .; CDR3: CATSDPSGNTDTQYF; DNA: TGTGCCACCAGTGATCCTAGCGGAAACACAGATACGCAGTATTTT
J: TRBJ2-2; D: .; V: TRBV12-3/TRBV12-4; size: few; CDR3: CASSFLRLANTGELFF; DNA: TGTGCCAGCAGTTTCCTTCGGCTAGCGAACACCGGGGAGCTGTTTTTT
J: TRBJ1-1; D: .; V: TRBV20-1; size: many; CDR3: CSAARGPVTEAFF; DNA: TGCAGTGCTGCCCGGGGACCGGTGACTGAAGCTTTCTTT
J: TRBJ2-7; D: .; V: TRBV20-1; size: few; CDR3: CSASRTNVYEQYF; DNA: TGCAGTGCTAGCCGGACCAACGTCTACGAGCAGTACTTC
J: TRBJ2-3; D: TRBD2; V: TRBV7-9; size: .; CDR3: CASSRPGLAGPDTQYF; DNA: TGTGCCAGCAGTAGACCGGGACTAGCGGGGCCAGATACGCAGTATTTT
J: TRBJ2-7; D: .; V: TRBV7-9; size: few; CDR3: CASSFLANTNEQYF; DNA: TGTGCCAGCAGCTTCTTAGCCAATACCAACGAGCAGTACTTC
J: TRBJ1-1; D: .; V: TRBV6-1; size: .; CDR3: CASSEYVSEAFF; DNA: TGTGCCAGCAGCGAATACGTCTCTGAAGCTTTCTTT
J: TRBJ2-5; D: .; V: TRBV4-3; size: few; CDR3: CASSQERQGGETQYF; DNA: TGCGCCAGCAGCCAAGAGCGGCAGGGTGGGGAGACCCAGTACTTC
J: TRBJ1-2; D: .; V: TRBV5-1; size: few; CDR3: CASTRDRSNYGYTF; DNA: TGCGCCAGCACCCGCGACCGATCTAACTATGGCTACACCTTC
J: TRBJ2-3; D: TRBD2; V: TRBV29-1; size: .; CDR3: CSDKIGGSSNTQYF; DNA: TGCAGCGATAAAATAGGCGGGAGTAGTAATACGCAGTATTTT
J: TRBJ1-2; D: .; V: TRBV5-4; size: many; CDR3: CASSLGEYGYTF; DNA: TGTGCCAGCAGCTTAGGAGAGTATGGCTACACCTTC
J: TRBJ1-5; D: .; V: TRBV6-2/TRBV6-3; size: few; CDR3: CASSWGFGNQPQHF; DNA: TGTGCCAGCAGTTGGGGCTTTGGCAATCAGCCCCAGCATTTT
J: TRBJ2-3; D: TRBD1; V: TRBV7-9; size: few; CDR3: CASQGADTQYF; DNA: TGTGCCAGCCAGGGGGCAGATACGCAGTATTTT
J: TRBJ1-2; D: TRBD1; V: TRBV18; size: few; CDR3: CASSPLQGPVTF; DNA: TGTGCCAGCTCACCTTTACAGGGGCCTGTCACCTTC
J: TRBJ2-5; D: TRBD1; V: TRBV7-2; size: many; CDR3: CASSDRVQETQYF; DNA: TGTGCCAGCAGCGACAGGGTCCAAGAGACCCAGTACTTC
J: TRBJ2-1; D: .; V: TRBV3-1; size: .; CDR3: CASSQGYRNEQFF; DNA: TGTGCCAGCAGCCAAGGATACCGCAATGAGCAGTTCTTC
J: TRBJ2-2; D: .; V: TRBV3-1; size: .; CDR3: CASSQAWTVAVNTGELFF; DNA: TGTGCCAGCAGCCAAGCTTGGACCGTGGCAGTAAACACCGGGGAGCTGTTTTTT
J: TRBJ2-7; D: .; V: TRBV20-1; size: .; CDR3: CSARDRGSQTYEQYF; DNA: TGCAGTGCTAGAGATCGTGGGAGCCAAACCTACGAGCAGTACTTC
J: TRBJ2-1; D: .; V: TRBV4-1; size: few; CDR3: CASSPRGRPWLWQQFF; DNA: TGCGCCAGCAGCCCGAGGGGCAGGCCCTGGCTTTGGCAGCAGTTCTTC